The 8 T cell receptor beta chains below come from one sample, sequenced in a study of T cell responses to AZD1222 COVID-19 vaccine. The table came from immunoSEQ multiplex PCR; TCRdb's copy has only in-frame clones and leaves some out. The sample records about 150,000 clones, approximately 92% being singletons. The sample was peripheral blood, taken 28 days after the second AZD1222 dose. The source of these receptors is an adult who received the AZD1222 COVID-19 vaccine.

This chain links TRBV5-1 with TRBJ2-3, with TRBD2 identical over 7 bases. The V gene end was trimmed by 0 bases and the J gene end by 5 bases; junction bases not matched to a gene: 9. The CDR3 runs to 16 residues. The germline gives CDR1 SGHRS, CDR2 YFSETQ. The CDR3 region has the DNA TGCGCCAGCAGCTTGGCCGGCGCGGGAGAGGGAGATACGCAGTATTTT. Protein product: CASSLAGAGEGDTQYF.

The rearrangement joins TRBV4-1 to TRBJ2-3; 8 nucleotides agree with TRBD2. The J segment lost 5 bases and the V segment lost 1 base, leaving 8 bases of the junction unmatched. CDR1 is MGHRA, CDR2 YSYEKL, per germline. The CDR3 spans 16 residues. This CDR3 reads CASSQGGAGVLDTQYF. The CDR3 region has the DNA TGCGCCAGCAGCCAAGGAGGAGCGGGAGTCCTAGATACGCAGTATTTT.

The CDR3 is CASSHRGERAGELFF. For the CDR3, the DNA is TGTGCCAGCTCTCACAGGGGCGAGAGGGCCGGGGAGCTGTTTTTT. The chain combines TRBV18 with TRBJ2-2, with TRBD1 identical over 7 bases. The CDR3 is 15 residues long. V gave up 6 bases and J gave up 6 bases; unmatched junction bases: 10. Germline CDR1 reads KGHSH; CDR2 reads LQKENI.

V and J are TRBV6-1 and TRBJ2-7; 7 bases are a match to TRBD2. Unmatched junction bases numbered 21, after V lost 4 bases and J lost 6 bases. The CDR3 consists of 18 residues. The germline V gene has CDR1 MNHNS and CDR2 SASEGT. CDR3 loop: CASSVQAGRATSGREQYF. The CDR3 coding sequence is TGTGCCAGCAGTGTCCAAGCGGGGAGGGCCACCTCGGGGCGCGAGCAGTACTTC.

The chain carries TRBV7-9 and TRBJ2-7, with 8 bases fitting TRBD1. The V segment lost 4 bases and the J segment 4 bases; nucleotides outside the gene matches: 6. CDR1 is SEHNR, CDR2 FQNEAQ, per germline (reference sequence). CDR3 length: 14 amino acids. Written as DNA, the CDR3 is TGTGCCAGCAGCTATCGGGACAGGCCTTACGAGCAGTACTTC. It yields the protein CASSYRDRPYEQYF.

A single count supports this clone. This sequence joins TRBV18 and TRBJ1-1, with 12 bases fitting TRBD1. The V gene's germline CDR1 is KGHSH and CDR2 LQKENI. This CDR3 contains 17 residues. The trim removed 0 bases at V and 1 base at J, leaving 3 bases unmatched. CDR3 coding DNA: TGTGCCAGCTCACCACCGGGACAGGGGGCCGCGAACACTGAAGCTTTCTTT. Translating it yields CASSPPGQGAANTEAFF.

This clone was detected once. The chain links TRBV13 to TRBJ2-6; D is unresolved. This CDR3 is built from 14 residues. The V gene lost 0 bases and the J gene lost 1 base, with 1 base spanning the gap. Germline CDR1 and CDR2: PRHDT and FYEKMQ (reference sequence). The CDR3 protein is CASSLGSGANVLTF. The CDR3 bases are TGTGCCAGCAGCTTAGGGTCTGGGGCCAACGTCCTGACTTTC.

The V call is TRBV30, the J call TRBJ2-7; 7 nucleotides align to TRBD1. The V gene end was trimmed by 3 bases and the J gene end by 6 bases; junction bases not matched to a gene: 5. CDR1 is GTSNPN, CDR2 SVGIG, per germline (reference sequence). This CDR3 spans 12 amino acids. CDR3 bases: TGTGCCTGGAGCGGGACAGTCGGCGAGCAGTACTTC. Its protein is CAWSGTVGEQYF.